This T cell receptor beta chain is from a study of blood T cells in healthy people across ages. Regarding the study as a whole: It was the long-lived donors that had more naive CD4+ cells and higher diversity than aged donors. It was held that the diversity estimates obtained from one million T cells were underestimates.

With regard to this clonotype: Its antigen is as yet unknown.

The authors ran a second PCR of about 7 to 11 cycles using a sample-barcoded 5' primer and a J-beta primer mix. Unique molecular identifiers of 12 random nucleotides labeled each cDNA. MiXCR was run by TCRdb on the 5' RACE reads, yielding one entry per CDR3 protein. In the table there are roughly 1,300,000 distinct CDR3 sequences, roughly 59% of which are singletons. This clonotype originated in a young man in good health. The material sequenced was blood.

CDR3 sequence (DNA): TGTGCCAGCAGGGATTTACAGGGAGGACAGCCCCAGCATTTT. This sequence encodes CASRDLQGGQPQHF. The genes are TRBV6-1 and TRBJ1-5, with a weak D call TRBD1 (6 bases). Germline V gene lookup returns CDR1 MNHNS and CDR2 SASEGT. The CDR3 covers 14 residues. Trimming took 6 bases from V and 7 from J, leaving 16 bases between them.